This note documents a single T cell receptor (beta chain) sequence. Its specificity is unknown. This entry belongs to a study of shared clonotypes between healthy human individuals. Study details: Per donor, three plates held CD4 naive cells, three held CD4 memory, two held CD8 naive and one held CD8 memory. Study-wide points: How much donors shared clonotypes was expected to be affected by sequencing depth. Relative to memory subsets, naive subsets generally showed larger estimated richness.

Repertoires were generated with immunoSEQ multiplex PCR, while TCRdb's copy carries only in-frame clones and drops some. The sample has about 580,000 clones; nearly 98% are singletons. The CDR3 contains 13 residues. Between the trimmed V and J ends, which lost 5 bases and 4 bases, there was a span of 10 bases. Germline CDR1 reads MDHEN; CDR2 reads SYDVKM. Naive CD8 cells were CD45RO-negative, positively selected for CCR7, excluding terminally differentiated effector memory CD45RA+ cells. All donors were healthy HIV-negative adults lacking recent acute infections or vaccinations. Sample: naive CD8+ T cells sorted from blood. The chain combines TRBV28 with TRBJ2-3; either TRBD1 or TRBD2 may fit D (5 bases each). The source of this sequence is a man aged 30 to 39 in good health. CDR3 nucleotides: TGTGCCAGCAGTCCCGGGACCGCAGATACGCAGTATTTT. Translation: CASSPGTADTQYF.